This is a list of T cell receptor beta chains from one sample in a study of CD8+CD57+ T cells in acquired aplastic anemia. TCRdb re-derived calls from the reads in MiXCR, one entry per CDR3 protein. The sample gives about 190,000 distinct CDR3 sequences, roughly half of which show up once; roughly 15% is in the top ten. The sequencing input was sorted CD4+, CD8+, or CD8+CD57+ T cells (not recorded which) from PBMCs. The receptor set was obtained from a human donor in good health, serving as a control. Both conserved end residues are part of each CDR3. The order of the fields is J gene, clone size, V gene, D gene, CDR3 protein, CDR3 DNA. D genes are given only for firm matches. The size of a clone is reported for some rows only, either as once, few or many, or as a class for expanded clones.

>TRBJ1-4|few|TRBV7-2|-
CASSPRTGEKLFF
TGTGCCAGCAGCCCTCGGACGGGAGAAAAACTGTTTTTT
>TRBJ1-2|-|TRBV10-1|-
CASSDGGFGYTF
TGCGCCAGCAGTGATGGGGGGTTTGGCTACACCTTC
>TRBJ2-3|-|TRBV20-1|TRBD1
CSARPGTAFTDTQYF
TGCAGTGCTAGACCCGGGACAGCGTTCACAGATACGCAGTATTTT
>TRBJ2-7|-|TRBV24-1|-
CVISTRDYEQYF
TGTGTCATCAGCACTAGAGACTACGAGCAGTACTTC
>TRBJ2-3|-|TRBV30|-
CAWSVQGRSTDTQYF
TGTGCCTGGAGTGTACAGGGAAGGAGCACAGATACGCAGTATTTT
>TRBJ1-1|many|TRBV5-1|-
CASSLDREAFF
TGCGCCAGCAGCTTGGACAGGGAAGCTTTCTTT
>TRBJ1-4|-|TRBV25-1|-
CASSGRTLNEKLFF
TGTGCCAGCAGTGGCAGAACCCTTAATGAAAAACTGTTTTTT
>TRBJ1-2|-|TRBV10-3|-
CAISELAGGYGYTF
TGTGCCATCAGTGAACTAGCGGGGGGCTATGGCTACACCTTC
>TRBJ2-7|few|TRBV7-7|-
CASSPDTVAYEQYF
TGTGCCAGCAGCCCTGATACAGTGGCCTACGAGCAGTACTTC
>TRBJ1-2|-|TRBV7-9|-
CASSLGERYGYTF
TGTGCCAGCAGCTTAGGGGAACGCTATGGCTACACCTTC
>TRBJ1-2|many|TRBV7-2|-
CASSFQGNYGYTF
TGTGCCAGCAGCTTCCAGGGAAACTATGGCTACACCTTC
>TRBJ2-3|-|TRBV24-1|TRBD2
CATSDHPGTSGLDTQYF
TGTGCCACCAGTGATCATCCGGGGACTAGCGGGTTAGATACGCAGTATTTT
>TRBJ2-7|many|TRBV6-2/TRBV6-3|-
CASSYGGRYEQYF
TGTGCCAGCAGTTACGGGGGCCGCTACGAGCAGTACTTC
>TRBJ2-7|-|TRBV28|-
CASSFGGAQVTYEQYF
TGTGCCAGCAGTTTTGGGGGTGCACAGGTCACCTACGAGCAGTACTTC
>TRBJ2-1|-|TRBV11-1|TRBD2
CASSPRLAGGYNEQFF
TGTGCCAGCAGCCCCAGACTAGCGGGGGGCTACAATGAGCAGTTCTTC
>TRBJ2-1|-|TRBV7-2|TRBD2
CASSLPGVSGGASENEQFF
TGTGCCAGCAGCCTCCCGGGCGTTAGCGGGGGGGCCTCAGAAAATGAGCAGTTCTTC
>TRBJ1-2|many|TRBV5-1|TRBD1
CASSSRGLVDGYTF
TGCGCCAGCAGCAGCAGGGGGTTGGTGGATGGCTACACCTTC
>TRBJ1-3|-|TRBV7-2|-
CASLRGPGNTIYF
TGTGCCAGCCTCAGGGGCCCTGGAAACACCATATATTTT
>TRBJ1-2|-|TRBV3-1|-
CSSSPRQARIVYTF
TGTTCCAGCAGCCCCCGACAGGCACGGATTGTCTACACCTTC
>TRBJ2-1|-|TRBV7-2|TRBD2
CASRGGVVSYNEQFF
TGTGCCAGCAGGGGGGGGGTGGTTAGTTACAATGAGCAGTTCTTC
>TRBJ1-2|-|TRBV6-9|-
CASSYRAGYGKYGYTF
TGTGCCAGCAGTTACAGAGCGGGGTACGGAAAATATGGCTACACCTTC
>TRBJ1-2|-|TRBV19|-
CASSMRLMGEWVGYTF
TGTGCCAGTAGTATGCGTCTGATGGGGGAGTGGGTTGGCTACACCTTC
>TRBJ1-2|-|TRBV20-1|TRBD1
CSAPGQGESYGYTF
TGCAGTGCTCCAGGACAGGGGGAGAGCTATGGCTACACCTTC
>TRBJ1-5|-|TRBV7-9|-
CASSQDRGQSNQPQHF
TGTGCCAGCAGCCAAGACCGCGGACAGTCCAATCAGCCCCAGCATTTT
>TRBJ2-7|-|TRBV11-3|-
CASSLDPTAPIEQYF
TGTGCCAGCAGCTTAGATCCGACGGCGCCTATCGAGCAGTACTTC
>TRBJ2-7|many|TRBV10-3|TRBD2
CAISPSGVFSEQYF
TGTGCCATCAGTCCTAGCGGGGTGTTTAGCGAGCAGTACTTC
>TRBJ2-7|many|TRBV28|-
CASSWGGPYEQYF
TGTGCCAGCAGTTGGGGCGGACCCTACGAGCAGTACTTC
>TRBJ2-7|many|TRBV29-1|-
CSVAETASYEQYF
TGCAGCGTTGCAGAGACAGCCTCCTACGAGCAGTACTTC
>TRBJ1-5|many|TRBV7-9|-
CASSLAGEPQHF
TGTGCCAGCAGCTTAGCAGGTGAGCCCCAGCATTTT
>TRBJ1-5|many|TRBV19|TRBD1
CASSNWDSRDQPQHF
TGTGCCAGTAGTAATTGGGACAGCCGGGATCAGCCCCAGCATTTT
>TRBJ1-2|many|TRBV7-2|TRBD1
CASSVGTAQNGYTF
TGTGCCAGCAGCGTCGGGACAGCCCAGAACGGCTACACCTTC
>TRBJ2-1|-|TRBV24-1|-
CATGDSPPPAYNEQFF
TGTGCCACCGGTGATTCCCCCCCCCCTGCCTACAATGAGCAGTTCTTC
>TRBJ2-5|-|TRBV7-9|-
CASSSPNEGLETQYF
TGTGCCAGCAGCTCTCCCAATGAAGGGCTGGAGACCCAGTACTTC
>TRBJ1-6|-|TRBV10-3|-
CAISASGDSPLHF
TGTGCCATCTCGGCTTCTGGGGATTCACCCCTCCACTTT
>TRBJ2-3|-|TRBV7-9|TRBD1
CASSPGTGGGTDTQYF
TGTGCCAGCAGCCCCGGGACAGGGGGTGGAACAGATACGCAGTATTTT
>TRBJ1-5|-|TRBV19|-
CASSIGREQPQHF
TGTGCCAGTAGTATAGGACGTGAACAGCCCCAGCATTTT
>TRBJ2-1|many|TRBV7-2|-
CASSLVVDRVNEQFF
TGTGCCAGCAGCTTAGTGGTTGATCGGGTCAATGAGCAGTTCTTC
>TRBJ2-7|many|TRBV7-2|-
CASSQRTGIYEQYF
TGTGCCAGCAGCCAAAGGACGGGGATCTACGAGCAGTACTTC
>TRBJ2-1|-|TRBV10-1|TRBD1
CAISRTGGAMNEQFF
TGTGCCATCAGCCGGACAGGGGGTGCTATGAATGAGCAGTTCTTC
>TRBJ1-5|many|TRBV20-1|-
CSARSGNQPQHF
TGCAGTGCTAGGTCAGGTAATCAGCCCCAGCATTTT
>TRBJ1-1|-|TRBV10-3|-
CAISESGVGTEAFF
TGTGCCATCAGTGAGTCGGGGGTCGGCACTGAAGCTTTCTTT
>TRBJ2-7|many|TRBV12-3/TRBV12-4|TRBD2
CASSLAGEDYEQYF
TGTGCCAGCAGCCTAGCGGGGGAGGACTACGAGCAGTACTTC
>TRBJ1-2|-|TRBV7-2|TRBD1
CASSSGTVYGYTF
TGTGCCAGCAGCTCCGGGACAGTGTATGGCTACACCTTC